The 26 T cell receptor beta chains listed next were all sequenced from one sample in a study of blood T cell repertoires in COVID-19. Libraries were prepared by immunoSEQ multiplex PCR; TCRdb keeps only in-frame clonotypes and omits some of them. In the table there are roughly 50,000 clones, 85% to 90% of which are singletons. Material: peripheral blood. Receptors were obtained from a man at least 80 years old with acute or convalescent COVID-19.

The chain joins TRBV5-1 to TRBJ2-2, with D perhaps matching TRBD1 (6 bases). The CDR3 spans 16 residues. CDR1 is SGHRS, CDR2 YFSETQ, per germline. The V and J ends lost 4 bases and 1 base respectively, with 14 bases between them. As DNA, the CDR3 is TGCGCCAGCAGCGCCGTACAGGGTTTGAACACCGGGGAGCTGTTTTTT. Residues: CASSAVQGLNTGELFF.

In this sample, this clone turned up once. The DNA for the CDR3 is TGTGCCAGCAGTAGAAACAGGGACACTGAAGCTTTCTTT. Amino acid sequence: CASSRNRDTEAFF. The V and J genes are TRBV6-5 and TRBJ1-1; D might be TRBD1 (6 bases). The CDR3 covers 13 residues. Germline values: CDR1 MNHEY, CDR2 SVGAGI. Trimming took 5 bases from V and 3 from J, leaving 10 bases between them.

V is TRBV28 and J is TRBJ1-2, with D perhaps matching TRBD1 (5 bases). V lost 6 bases and J lost 4, with 21 bases in between. This CDR3 is 16 amino acids long. Germline V gene data show CDR1 as MDHEN and CDR2 as SYDVKM. The CDR3 protein is CASSNGAGIIIYGYTF. The CDR3 DNA is TGTGCCAGCAGCAATGGGGCAGGCATAATTATCTATGGCTACACCTTC.

This clone was detected only a few times. The rearrangement uses TRBV13 and TRBJ2-7; TRBD1 matches at 8 bases. Germline V lookup: CDR1 PRHDT, CDR2 FYEKMQ (reference sequence). This CDR3 comprises 15 residues. Unmatched junction bases numbered 9, after V lost 4 bases and J lost 4 bases. For the CDR3, the DNA is TGTGCCAGCAGCTCACAGGGGGGAGTGGAGTACGAGCAGTACTTC. Translating gives CASSSQGGVEYEQYF.

This chain joins TRBV7-2 and TRBJ1-6, with D perhaps matching TRBD1 (6 bases). Germline CDR1 SGHTA, CDR2 FQGNSA. Deletions cut 5 bases from V and 7 bases from J, with 9 bases between. The CDR3 consists of 13 residues. The CDR3 loop is CASSRDTNSPLHF. CDR3 in DNA: TGTGCCAGCAGCCGGGACACCAATTCACCCCTCCACTTT.

The chain has TRBV6-5 and TRBJ2-7; a possible D gene is TRBD2 (5 bases). The CDR3 is 12 residues long. The germline V gene encodes CDR1 MNHEY and CDR2 SVGAGI. With 7 bases removed from V and 3 bases from J, the gap between germline ends came to 10 bases. As DNA, the CDR3 is TGTGCCAGCACGGAGAGGGACTACGAGCAGTACTTC. This encodes CASTERDYEQYF.

The chain links TRBV6-5 to TRBJ2-7; 9 bases are a match to TRBD1. The V gene's germline CDR1 is MNHEY and CDR2 SVGAGI. V lost 0 bases, J lost 5 bases, and 5 bases stayed unmatched. The CDR3 has 15 residues. CDR3 sequence reads: CASSYSRTGVNEQYF. The CDR3, as DNA: TGTGCCAGCAGTTACTCAAGGACAGGGGTTAACGAGCAGTACTTC.

The V and J genes are TRBV7-8 and TRBJ1-6; 9 bases match TRBD1. This CDR3 is built from 16 residues. Trimming removed 3 bases from V and 0 bases from J; junction bases left unmatched: 0. Germline V gene lookup returns CDR1 SGHVS and CDR2 FQNEAQ. CDR3 nucleotide sequence: TGTGCCAGCAGCTTGGACAGGGGCTCCTATAATTCACCCCTCCACTTT. Protein: CASSLDRGSYNSPLHF.

This sequence joins TRBV3-1 (or the pseudogene TRBV3-2) and TRBJ2-3; tentatively, D is TRBD2 (5 bases). Germline lookup yields CDR1 LGHDT and CDR2 YNNKEL (reference sequence). V lost 3 bases and J lost 7, with 14 bases in between. The CDR3 runs to 14 residues. CDR3 DNA sequence: TGTGCCAGCAGCCACTTGGAACGGGGAAATACGCAGTATTTT. It encodes CASSHLERGNTQYF.

CDR3 sequence (DNA): TGTGCCAGCTCACCCTACACAGATACGCAGTATTTT. It specifies CASSPYTDTQYF. V usage is TRBV18 and J usage is TRBJ2-3, with unresolved D. V was pared by 3 bases and J by 2 bases, with 3 bases between. Germline-derived CDR1 and CDR2 are KGHSH and LQKENI. The CDR3 is made up of 12 amino acids.

V and J are TRBV2 and TRBJ1-5; TRBD1 is a possible D gene (5 bases). The germline V and J ends were trimmed by 11 bases and 8 bases, with 25 bases remaining between them. CDR1 and CDR2 from the germline V gene are SNHLY and FYNNEI. The CDR3 is 15 residues long. In DNA form, the CDR3 reads TGTGCCTCCCGACGGGAGGGGACCATCCCTGAGCCCCAGCATTTT. Its translation is CASRREGTIPEPQHF.

This rearrangement joins TRBV5-1 to TRBJ1-4; D is unresolved. Germline V gene data show CDR1 as SGHRS and CDR2 as YFSETQ. The CDR3 is 14 amino acids. V gave up 4 bases and J gave up 8 bases, with 15 bases separating them. CDR3 nucleotides: TGCGCCAGCAGCCCCGGCATTGGGAGCGAAAAACTGTTTTTT. Its protein is CASSPGIGSEKLFF. The full variable domain, completed using reference TRBV5-1 and TRBJ1-4, is KAGVTQTPRYLIKTRGQQVTLSCSPISGHRSVSWYQQTPGQGLQFLFEYFSETQRNKGNFPGRFSGRQFSNSRSEMNVSTLELGDSALYLCASSPGIGSEKLFFGSGTQLSVL.

This clone appeared once. Here the CDR3 reads CASSAGLAGVPGETQYF. The CDR3 DNA is TGCGCCAGCAGTGCGGGACTAGCGGGGGTCCCGGGGGAGACCCAGTACTTC. This chain connects TRBV4-1 to TRBJ2-5, with 14 bases matching TRBD2. The CDR3 totals 17 residues. V was clipped by 6 bases and J by 5 bases; unmatched bases: 11. Per germline, CDR1 MGHRA and CDR2 YSYEKL.

V is TRBV6-5 and J is TRBJ1-5; 7 positions match TRBD1. V was clipped by 8 bases and J by 5 bases; unmatched bases: 6. The CDR3 loop spans 13 amino acids. Germline V gene lookup returns CDR1 MNHEY and CDR2 SVGAGI. The CDR3 DNA reads TGTGCCAGCCGGACAGGCAAAGATCAGCCCCAGCATTTT. Translation gives CASRTGKDQPQHF.

This clone appeared a few times. The V call is TRBV11-2, the J call TRBJ1-2, with 7 bases that match TRBD1. The CDR3 length is 13 residues. The germline CDR1 and CDR2 sequences are SGHAT and FQNNGV. The junction had 4 bases not matched to a gene; V was cut back by 1 base and J by 8 bases. The CDR3 DNA follows: TGTGCCAGCAGCTTAGCTCAGGGGGAAGGCTACACCTTC. As protein: CASSLAQGEGYTF.

The CDR3 region has the DNA TGTGCTAGTGGTTTGGGTCAAGGGGAAGCTTCAGGTGGCTACACCTTC. It translates to CASGLGQGEASGGYTF. The V call is TRBV12-5, the J call TRBJ1-2; D perhaps matches TRBD1 (5 bases). The CDR3 has 16 residues. V was pared by 1 base and J by 7 bases, with 19 bases between. In germline, CDR1 is LGHNT, CDR2 FRNRAP.

The V gene is TRBV11-3, the J gene TRBJ1-3, with unresolved D. Trimming cost V 3 bases and J 0 bases, with 12 bases left between them. The CDR3 is 16 residues long. Germline-derived CDR1 and CDR2 are SGHNT and YENEEA. CDR3 sequence: CASSLGGTASGNTIYF. DNA for the CDR3: TGTGCCAGCAGCTTGGGAGGAACTGCCTCTGGAAACACCATATATTTT. Full variable domain (outside the CDR3, taken from reference TRBV11-3 and TRBJ1-3): EAGVVQSPRYKIIEKKQPVAFWCNPISGHNTLYWYLQNLGQGPELLIRYENEEAVDDSQLPKDRFSAERLKGVDSTLKIQPAELGDSAVYLCASSLGGTASGNTIYFGEGSWLTVV.

The chain uses TRBV5-1 and TRBJ1-2, with a possible D match to TRBD1 (5 bases). Germline loops: CDR1 SGHRS, CDR2 YFSETQ. This CDR3 has 15 residues. V was cut by 1 base and J by 0 bases, with 10 bases left in between. The DNA for the CDR3 is TGCGCCAGCAGCTTGCTGCAGGGTTCTAACTATGGCTACACCTTC. Amino acid sequence: CASSLLQGSNYGYTF. Full variable domain (remainder filled in from reference TRBV5-1 and TRBJ1-2): KAGVTQTPRYLIKTRGQQVTLSCSPISGHRSVSWYQQTPGQGLQFLFEYFSETQRNKGNFPGRFSGRQFSNSRSEMNVSTLELGDSALYLCASSLLQGSNYGYTFGSGTRLTVV.

V gene TRBV19 combines with J gene TRBJ1-5; unclear D gene. Looked up from germline, CDR1 is LNHDA and CDR2 is SQIVND (reference sequence). V gave up 5 bases and J gave up 7 bases, with 12 bases separating them. This CDR3 contains 13 residues. CDR3 sequence (DNA): TGTGCCAGTAGTTTGAGGGAATCCCAGCCCCAGCATTTT. Its protein product is CASSLRESQPQHF.

Here the CDR3 DNA reads TGCGCCAGCAGCGCGCGCCAGGGGGCTTCTAACTATGGCTACACCTTC. This sequence encodes CASSARQGASNYGYTF. The chain joins TRBV5-1 to TRBJ1-2, with TRBD1 identical over 8 bases. The trim removed 4 bases at V and 0 bases at J, leaving 8 bases unmatched. The CDR3 is 16 residues long. Germline loops: CDR1 SGHRS, CDR2 YFSETQ.

This clone was seen a single time. The chain employs TRBV7-9 and TRBJ2-7; 7 nucleotides agree with TRBD1. V dropped 5 bases and J dropped 4; count of bases not matched to a gene: 2. CDR1 and CDR2 from the germline V gene are SEHNR and FQNEAQ (reference sequence). This CDR3 has 12 residues. CDR3 loop: CASSQTGYEQYF. The DNA for the CDR3 is TGTGCCAGCAGCCAGACAGGGTACGAGCAGTACTTC.

V gene TRBV30 combines with J gene TRBJ2-1, with TRBD2 as a possible D gene (6 bases). This CDR3 region has 14 residues. The germline gives CDR1 GTSNPN, CDR2 SVGIG (reference sequence). V gave up 2 bases and J gave up 0 bases, with 8 bases separating them. CDR3 sequence reads: CAWSPGSSYNEQFF. CDR3 nucleotide sequence: TGTGCCTGGAGTCCCGGGAGCTCCTACAATGAGCAGTTCTTC.

The chain uses TRBV28 and TRBJ1-2, with unresolved D. This CDR3 is built from 12 residues. The germline V gene encodes CDR1 MDHEN and CDR2 SYDVKM. The germline V and J ends were trimmed by 4 bases and 4 bases, with 7 bases remaining between them. Here the CDR3 reads CASSSGIYGYTF. CDR3 in DNA: TGTGCCAGCAGTTCGGGGATCTATGGCTACACCTTC.

The rearrangement joins TRBV7-6 to TRBJ2-2; 7 nucleotides align to TRBD1. The CDR3 is 16 amino acids. V trimming: 5 bases; J trimming: 1 base; junction bases outside the gene matches: 7. Germline values: CDR1 SGHVS, CDR2 FNYEAQ. The DNA for the CDR3 is TGTGCCAGCAGCGCCCGACAGGGTGTGAACACCGGGGAGCTGTTTTTT. The encoded protein is CASSARQGVNTGELFF.

This clone was observed a handful of times. The chain has TRBV9 and TRBJ1-1; maybe TRBD1 (6 bases). This CDR3 spans 13 amino acids. CDR1 and CDR2 (germline): SGDLS, YYNGEE. Between the trimmed V and J ends, which lost 3 bases and 4 bases, there was a span of 10 bases. CDR3: CASSGVRGTEAFF. As DNA, the CDR3 is TGTGCCAGCAGCGGAGTCAGGGGCACTGAAGCTTTCTTT.

This chain joins TRBV30 and TRBJ1-2, with unresolved D. The CDR3 has 16 residues. Germline values: CDR1 GTSNPN, CDR2 SVGIG (reference sequence). Between the trimmed V and J ends, which lost 2 bases and 0 bases, there was a span of 16 bases. CDR3 in DNA: TGTGCCTGGAGTCGGGAGGTGACCGCGGCTAACTATGGCTACACCTTC. Translating gives CAWSREVTAANYGYTF.